The rows below give T cell receptor beta chains drawn from one sample of a study of blood T cell repertoires in COVID-19. The protocol was immunoSEQ multiplex PCR, while the TCRdb copy is restricted to in-frame clones and leaves out a portion. The sample shows under 45,000 clones, roughly 78% of them seen only once. Sequencing input: peripheral blood. The receptor set was obtained from a man in his sixties with acute or convalescent COVID-19. CDR3s leave out the opening cysteine and the closing phenylalanine or tryptophan. Each record gives: V gene, CDR3 protein.

>TRBV15
ATSRDRGYEQY
>TRBV27
ASKAGQGYTGELF
>TRBV11-3
ASSLGTGESWTEKLF
>TRBV7-2
ASSWDRSYEQY
>TRBV5-4
ASSFGTSGNYEQY
>TRBV19
ASSLLGSSYNEQF
>TRBV19
ASSIRTEQETQY
>TRBV3-1/TRBV3-2
ASSPNSGRAVIEQF
>TRBV18
ASSLTSPNTGELF
>TRBV4-1
ASSQDIAGGLQQY
>TRBV5-1
ASSKRTSGGSYNEQF
>TRBV2
ASSEVAGTWEQY
>TRBV11-3
ASSLLGQYNEQF
>TRBV5-6
ASSLAAGRKTQY
>TRBV11-2
ASSSQMGLFSYEQY
>TRBV7-2
ASSLDPPGQGAGAF
>TRBV12-3/TRBV12-4
ASSWTGNQPQH
>TRBV11-2
ASSLGGRETQY
>TRBV12-5
ASGLDRNTEAF
>TRBV5-1
ASSLQATNTGELF
>TRBV9
ASSVYPGAYEQY
>TRBV28
ASTSGSSRYEQY
>TRBV19
AAKRTGDNYGYT
>TRBV6-5
ASSPTDALNSPLH
>TRBV6-5
ASSFPGTDTQY
>TRBV27
ASSPRDRGTDTQY
>TRBV28
ASSLIIHYGYT
>TRBV10-3
AISESRFSGNTIY
>TRBV7-2
ASSFSGGQGFYEQY
>TRBV11-2
ASSSGETQY
>TRBV18
ASSPTRTGSGEKLF
>TRBV7-8
ASSFRGSSYEQY
>TRBV5-4
ASSYNRESPLH
>TRBV24-1
ATRGQGGSYNEQF
>TRBV7-9
ASSLLDPEKLF
>TRBV5-4
ASSPGTLHTGELF
>TRBV12-3/TRBV12-4
ASSSKGAPLH
>TRBV10-3
AISVQTGDYEQY
>TRBV11-2
ASSLDPHRFSGANVLT
>TRBV5-8
ASSLGLVSYEQY
>TRBV6-5
ASSPSGGLYNEQF
>TRBV10-2
ASSGGGHNSPLH
>TRBV5-1
ASSLDREKTQY
>TRBV5-1
ASSLQANEKLF
>TRBV19
ASSIGQLVAGELF
>TRBV11-2
ASSFFGTGANEQY
>TRBV11-3
ASSSPTGTGAGEQY
>TRBV6-5
ASSPTGGRDTQY
>TRBV4-3
ASSQGLAGGILGNEQF
>TRBV5-1
ASSLTGTGAGNTIY